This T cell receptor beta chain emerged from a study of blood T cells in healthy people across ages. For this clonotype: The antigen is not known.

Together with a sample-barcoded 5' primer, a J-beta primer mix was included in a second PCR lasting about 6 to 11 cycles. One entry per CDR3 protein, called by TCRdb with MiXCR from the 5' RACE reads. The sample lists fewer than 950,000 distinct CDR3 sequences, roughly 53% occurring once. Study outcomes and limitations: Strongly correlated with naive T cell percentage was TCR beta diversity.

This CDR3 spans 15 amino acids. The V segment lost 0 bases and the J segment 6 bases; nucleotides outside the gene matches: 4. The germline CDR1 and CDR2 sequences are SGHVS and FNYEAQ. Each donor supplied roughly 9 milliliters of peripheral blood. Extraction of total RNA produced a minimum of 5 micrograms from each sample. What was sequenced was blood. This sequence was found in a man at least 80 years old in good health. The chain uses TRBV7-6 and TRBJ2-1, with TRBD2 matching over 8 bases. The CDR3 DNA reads TGTGCCAGCAGCTTAGCACGCGGGAGGTTCAATGAGCAGTTCTTC. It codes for CASSLARGRFNEQFF.